The T cell receptor (beta chain) under discussion was sequenced for a study of blood T cell repertoires in COVID-19. The CDR3 has 15 amino acids. CDR1 SEHNR and CDR2 FQNEAQ come from the germline V gene (reference sequence). V lost 5 bases and J lost 1, with 14 bases in between. Assay: immunoSEQ multiplex PCR; the TCRdb copy retains only in-frame clones and omits some. The sample shows around 11,000 clones, approximately 82% of them seen only once. The receptor was derived from a human donor in a cohort sampled during active COVID-19. The chain is built from TRBV7-9 and TRBJ2-5, with a tentative D call TRBD2 (5 bases). The sample comprised peripheral blood. CDR3 sequence: CASSPGGITQETQYF. The CDR3 DNA follows: TGTGCCAGCAGCCCTGGAGGAATAACCCAAGAGACCCAGTACTTC. Full variable domain (remainder filled in from reference TRBV7-9 and TRBJ2-5): DTGVSQNPRHKITKRGQNVTFRCDPISEHNRLYWYRQTLGQGPEFLTYFQNEAQLEKSRLLSDRFSAERPKGSFSTLEIQRTEQGDSAMYLCASSPGGITQETQYFGPGTRLLVL.